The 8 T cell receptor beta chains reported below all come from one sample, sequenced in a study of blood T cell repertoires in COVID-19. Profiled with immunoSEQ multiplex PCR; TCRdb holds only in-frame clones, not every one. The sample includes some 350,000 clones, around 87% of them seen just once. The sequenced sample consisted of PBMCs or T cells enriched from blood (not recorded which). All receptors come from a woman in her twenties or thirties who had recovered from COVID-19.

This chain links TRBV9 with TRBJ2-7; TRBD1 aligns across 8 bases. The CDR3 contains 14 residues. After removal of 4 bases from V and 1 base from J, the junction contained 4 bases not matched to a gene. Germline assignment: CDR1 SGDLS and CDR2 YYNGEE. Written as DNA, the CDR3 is TGTGCCAGCAGCCCGCGGACAGGGTCCTACGAGCAGTACTTC. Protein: CASSPRTGSYEQYF.

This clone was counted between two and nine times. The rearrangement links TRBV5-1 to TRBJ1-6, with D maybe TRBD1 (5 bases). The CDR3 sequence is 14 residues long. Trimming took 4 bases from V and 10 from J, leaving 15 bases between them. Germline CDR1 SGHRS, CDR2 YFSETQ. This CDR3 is CASSPDSVESPLHF. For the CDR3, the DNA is TGCGCCAGCAGCCCTGACAGTGTAGAATCACCCCTCCACTTT.

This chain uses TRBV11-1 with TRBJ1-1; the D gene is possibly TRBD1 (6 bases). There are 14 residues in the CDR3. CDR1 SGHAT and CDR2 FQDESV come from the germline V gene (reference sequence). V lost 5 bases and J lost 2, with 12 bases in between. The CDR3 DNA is TGTGCCAGCAGCCCCGGACAGCCTAACACTGAAGCTTTCTTT. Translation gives CASSPGQPNTEAFF.

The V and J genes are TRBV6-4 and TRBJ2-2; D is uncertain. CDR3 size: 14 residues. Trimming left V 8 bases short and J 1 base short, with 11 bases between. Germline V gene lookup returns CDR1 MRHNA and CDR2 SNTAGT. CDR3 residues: CASRSSWNTGELFF. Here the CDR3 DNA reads TGTGCCAGCCGGTCCTCCTGGAACACCGGGGAGCTGTTTTTT.

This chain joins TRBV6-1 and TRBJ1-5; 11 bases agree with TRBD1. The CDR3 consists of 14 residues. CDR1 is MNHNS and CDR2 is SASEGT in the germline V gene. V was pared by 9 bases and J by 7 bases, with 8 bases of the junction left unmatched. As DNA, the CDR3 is TGTGCCAGTACCGGGACAGGGGGTAGACAGCCCCAGCATTTT. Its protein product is CASTGTGGRQPQHF.

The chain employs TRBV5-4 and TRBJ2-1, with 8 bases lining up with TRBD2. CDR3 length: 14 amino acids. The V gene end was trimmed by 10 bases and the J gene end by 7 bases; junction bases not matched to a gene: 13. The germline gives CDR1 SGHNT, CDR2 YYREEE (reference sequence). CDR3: CAYRREGLRNEQFF. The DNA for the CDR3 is TGTGCCTACCGACGGGAGGGACTACGAAATGAGCAGTTCTTC.

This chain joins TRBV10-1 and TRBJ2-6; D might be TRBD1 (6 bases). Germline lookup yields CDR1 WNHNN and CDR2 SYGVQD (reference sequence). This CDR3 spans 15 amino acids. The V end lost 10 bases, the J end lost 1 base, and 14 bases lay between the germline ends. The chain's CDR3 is CAKGKGESGANVLTF. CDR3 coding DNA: TGCGCCAAAGGTAAGGGGGAGTCTGGGGCCAACGTCCTGACTTTC.

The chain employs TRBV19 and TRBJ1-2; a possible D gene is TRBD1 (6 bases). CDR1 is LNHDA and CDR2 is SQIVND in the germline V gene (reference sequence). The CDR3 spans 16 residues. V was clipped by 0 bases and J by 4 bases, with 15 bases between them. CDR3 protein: CASSIEGMTGLYGYTF. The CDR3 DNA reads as TGTGCCAGTAGTATAGAAGGGATGACAGGACTCTATGGCTACACCTTC.